This T cell receptor beta chain was sequenced in a study of blood T cell repertoires in COVID-19. For the study at large: The United States, Italy and Spain were the sources of the acute and convalescent COVID-19 samples.

CDR3 length equals 16 residues. Looked up from germline, CDR1 is LNHDA and CDR2 is SQIVND (reference sequence). Trimming removed 3 bases from V and 2 bases from J, with 14 bases in between. Participants were aged 18 to 89 years from approximately 24 US areas. Grouping used clinical history reported by participants in a survey and questionnaire. During the 2 weeks before they entered the study, exposed participants had met someone with a PCR-confirmed or clinician-diagnosed COVID-19 case. Sequenced by immunoSEQ multiplex PCR; TCRdb stores in-frame clones only, minus some. Of 110,000 to 150,000 clones in the sample, roughly four fifths are singletons; the top ten hold approximately 1.6%.

The receptor's source is a woman aged 18-30 years who had been exposed to COVID-19. The chain couples TRBV19 to TRBJ1-3; TRBD1 is a possible D gene (6 bases). The sample consisted of PBMCs or T cells enriched from blood (not recorded which). CDR3 region: CASSIRRQAAGNTIYF. CDR3 bases: TGTGCCAGTAGTATCCGAAGACAGGCGGCTGGAAACACCATATATTTT.